This T cell receptor beta chain originates from a study of shared clonotypes between healthy human individuals. Trimming cost V 4 bases and J 0 bases, with 14 bases left between them. The CDR3 loop spans 15 amino acids. The germline gives CDR1 SGHRS, CDR2 YFSETQ. TCRdb's copy holds only in-frame clones and misses some; the assay was immunoSEQ multiplex PCR. The table lists approximately 700,000 clones, approximately 73% of them singletons, with around 2% in the top ten. Input material: memory CD4+ T cells sorted from blood. Regarding subset: CD45RA-negative fraction. This chain connects TRBV5-1 to TRBJ2-7, with D possibly matching TRBD1 (6 bases). The sequence came from a woman aged 25 to 39 in good health. The CDR3 loop is CASSPADRTSYEQYF. The CDR3 bases are TGCGCCAGCAGCCCGGCTGACAGGACCTCCTACGAGCAGTACTTC.